This T cell receptor (beta chain) comes out of a study of shared clonotypes between healthy human individuals. The protocol was immunoSEQ multiplex PCR, while the TCRdb copy is restricted to in-frame clones and leaves out a portion. The sample lists a few hundred thousand clones, more than 60% occurring once. The CDR3 extends over 13 amino acids. The germline V gene has CDR1 MNHEY and CDR2 SMNVEV (reference sequence). Trimming took 6 bases from V and 5 from J, leaving 13 bases between them. The sample taken for sequencing was memory CD4+ T cells sorted from blood. As for subset: CD45RA-negative fraction. The clonotype originates from a man under 40 in good health. The gene calls are TRBV27 and TRBJ2-5; perhaps D is TRBD1 or TRBD2 (5 bases each). The CDR3, as DNA: TGTGCCAGCAGCCTGAGACGGGACGAGACCCAGTACTTC. Protein product: CASSLRRDETQYF.